This T cell receptor beta chain stems from a study of blood T cells in healthy people across ages. Findings and limits, study-wide: In older individuals, TCR beta diversity per million T cells was lower, falling roughly linearly with age.

Using a J-beta primer mix together with a sample-barcoded 5' primer, a second PCR was run for roughly 6 to 12 cycles. Any given sample supplied a minimum of 2.5 million CDR3-containing paired-end reads. TCRdb re-analysed the 5' RACE reads in MiXCR, keeping a single row per CDR3 protein. Counted here are about 780,000 distinct CDR3 sequences, about a quarter occurring once; the ten biggest clones make up about 3%. Germline CDR1 DFQATT, CDR2 SNEGSKA (reference sequence). Trimming stripped 0 bases from V and 1 base from J, with 15 bases between. The length of the CDR3 is 16 residues. This clonotype was picked up many times. What it recognizes is unknown. The sample also formed part of further work on T cells of mothers and their children. From that report: The whole RNA yield was converted to cDNA, approximately 1.6 ug per 15 ul.

The chain links TRBV20-1 to TRBJ2-5; D is possibly TRBD2 (7 bases). Sequences were obtained from blood. This TCR derives from a boy aged 5-17 years in good health. The CDR3 loop reads CSARDDGGRSQETQYF. CDR3 nucleotide sequence: TGCAGTGCTAGAGATGACGGGGGGCGGTCCCAAGAGACCCAGTACTTC.